These 24 T cell receptor beta chains came from one sample sequenced in a study of blood T cell repertoires in COVID-19. Here immunoSEQ multiplex PCR was the method, and the copy in TCRdb shows in-frame clones only, minus some. The profile shows fewer than 300,000 clones, approximately 87% of them singletons. Sample: peripheral blood. The source is a woman in her twenties or thirties with COVID-19, enrolled during active disease.

Here the CDR3 DNA reads TGCAGCGTTTTCCCCAGGAACTATGGCTACACCTTC. It codes for CSVFPRNYGYTF. This sequence joins TRBV29-1 and TRBJ1-2; D gene unclear. CDR3 size: 12 residues. The V end was cut by 5 bases, the J end by 2 bases, with 9 bases between. Germline assignment: CDR1 SQVTM and CDR2 ANQGSEA.

This clone was recorded a few times. This chain joins TRBV2 and TRBJ1-6; 8 nucleotides agree with TRBD1. This CDR3 spans 15 amino acids. In germline, CDR1 is SNHLY, CDR2 FYNNEI. The trim removed 7 bases at V and 7 bases at J, leaving 9 bases unmatched. The CDR3 DNA follows: TGTGCCAGCACTTCCCCGACAGGGGCCAATTCACCCCTCCACTTT. Translation: CASTSPTGANSPLHF. The full variable domain, in which reference TRBV2 and TRBJ1-6 provide the parts outside the CDR3, is EPEVTQTPSHQVTQMGQEVILRCVPISNHLYFYWYRQILGQKVEFLVSFYNNEISEKSEIFDDQFSVERPDGSNFTLKIRSTKLEDSAMYFCASTSPTGANSPLHFGNGTRLTVT.

The rearrangement links TRBV5-6 to TRBJ1-2; 9 nucleotides match TRBD1. This CDR3 contains 15 residues. The V gene's germline CDR1 is SGHDT and CDR2 YYEEEE. Trimming removed 2 bases from V and 4 bases from J; junction bases left unmatched: 6. CDR3 coding DNA: TGTGCCAGCAGCTTTGGGACAGGGAAGGCCTATGGCTACACCTTC. This gives the protein CASSFGTGKAYGYTF. Drawing the rest from reference TRBV5-6 and TRBJ1-2, the complete variable domain is DAGVTQSPTHLIKTRGQQVTLRCSPKSGHDTVSWYQQALGQGPQFIFQYYEEEERQRGNFPDRFSGHQFPNYSSELNVNALLLGDSALYLCASSFGTGKAYGYTFGSGTRLTVV.

J is TRBJ2-2 and V is TRBV24-1; weak D call: TRBD1 (6 bases). Germline CDR1 is KGHDR and CDR2 is SFDVKD. The V end was cut by 1 base, the J end by 6 bases, with 8 bases between. The CDR3 spans 14 residues. The CDR3 is CATSDFSGAGELFF. The CDR3 nucleotides read TGTGCCACCAGTGATTTTTCAGGGGCCGGGGAGCTGTTTTTT.

This chain uses TRBV20-1 with TRBJ2-7; TRBD2 aligns across 9 bases. CDR3 size: 14 residues. With 3 bases clipped from V and 5 bases from J, the junction kept 8 bases outside the gene matches. Germline values: CDR1 DFQATT, CDR2 SNEGSKA (reference sequence). For the CDR3, the DNA is TGCAGTGCTAGTGGGGCGGGGGGGCCGAACGAGCAGTACTTC. It is translated as CSASGAGGPNEQYF.

This rearrangement joins TRBV11-1 to TRBJ1-3; D uncertain. The CDR3 loop spans 15 amino acids. Germline CDR1 SGHAT, CDR2 FQDESV (reference sequence). V was trimmed by 5 bases and J by 0 bases, leaving 11 bases between them. For the CDR3, the DNA is TGTGCCAGCAGCCGTAGGACTACCTCTGGAAACACCATATATTTT. It is translated as CASSRRTTSGNTIYF.

This clone was seen a few times. The chain joins TRBV3-1 (or the pseudogene TRBV3-2) to TRBJ2-3, with TRBD2 matching 13 bases. J lost 6 bases, V lost 3 bases, and 9 bases had no gene match. The CDR3 covers 17 residues. Germline-derived CDR1 and CDR2 are LGHDT and YNNKEL (reference sequence). The CDR3 loop is CASSQAPLAGGSDTQYF. CDR3 bases: TGTGCCAGCAGCCAGGCCCCACTAGCGGGGGGGTCGGATACGCAGTATTTT.

The chain recombines TRBV19 with TRBJ1-5, with D possibly matching TRBD1 (6 bases). Trimming took 1 base from V and 11 from J, leaving 15 bases between them. Germline lookup yields CDR1 LNHDA and CDR2 SQIVND (reference sequence). This CDR3 has 14 residues. CDR3 loop: CASSIVFRGEAQHF. CDR3 nucleotides: TGTGCCAGTAGTATAGTCTTCAGGGGCGAGGCCCAGCATTTT.

The V gene is TRBV27, the J gene TRBJ1-2, with 9 bases aligning to TRBD1. Looked up from germline, CDR1 is MNHEY and CDR2 is SMNVEV (reference sequence). CDR3 length: 13 residues. V gave up 9 bases and J gave up 3 bases; unmatched junction bases: 5. The chain's CDR3 is CARRGTGYYGYTF. CDR3 DNA: TGTGCCAGAAGGGGGACAGGGTACTATGGCTACACCTTC.

The rearrangement links TRBV7-6 to TRBJ1-1; no clear D gene. CDR1 SGHVS and CDR2 FNYEAQ come from the germline V gene. Trimming stripped 1 base from V and 1 base from J, with 10 bases between. There are 15 residues in the CDR3. In DNA form, the CDR3 reads TGTGCCAGCAGCTTAGGTCTCCCGGGGAACACTGAAGCTTTCTTT. Its protein is CASSLGLPGNTEAFF.

V usage is TRBV7-6 and J usage is TRBJ2-7; 9 bases map to TRBD1. CDR1 SGHVS and CDR2 FNYEAQ come from the germline V gene. Losses at the gene ends were 1 base for V and 1 base for J; bases not matched to a gene: 2. This CDR3 is built from 15 residues. The CDR3 reads CASSLGGTGSYEQYF. The CDR3 region has the DNA TGTGCCAGCAGCTTAGGGGGGACAGGGTCCTACGAGCAGTACTTC.

This clone was seen just once. The V and J genes are TRBV5-6 and TRBJ2-7, with TRBD1 matching over 7 bases. V was clipped by 4 bases and J by 3 bases; unmatched bases: 4. The CDR3 contains 13 residues. Germline V gene data show CDR1 as SGHDT and CDR2 as YYEEEE. Written as DNA, the CDR3 is TGTGCCAGCAGCCCCAGGGGGAGCTACGAGCAGTACTTC. Translated, it gives CASSPRGSYEQYF.

This sequence joins TRBV5-4 and TRBJ2-7; the D is unclear. The germline CDR1 and CDR2 sequences are SGHNT and YYREEE (reference sequence). The ends were cut back, 2 bases at V and 5 bases at J, with 14 bases in the middle. This CDR3 region has 14 residues. The CDR3 DNA reads as TGTGCCAGCAGCTTCCGAGGTATCCGGGACGAGCAGTACTTC. Its protein is CASSFRGIRDEQYF.

This clone was detected once. The J gene is TRBJ1-3, the V gene TRBV11-3; D gene unclear. V lost 3 bases to trimming and J lost 4 bases, with 10 bases between them. The germline CDR1 and CDR2 sequences are SGHNT and YENEEA. This CDR3 is built from 14 residues. CDR3 bases: TGTGCCAGCAGCTTCTCAGGACTGGGAAACACCATATATTTT. Residues: CASSFSGLGNTIYF.

V is TRBV6-1 and J is TRBJ2-4; D is undetermined. This CDR3 is 16 amino acids long. Germline V gives CDR1 MNHNS, CDR2 SASEGT. Trimming removed 2 bases at V and 1 base at J, with 12 bases between. The CDR3 region has the DNA TGTGCCAGCAGTGAACCCACAGTGACGGCCAAAAACATTCAGTACTTC. This gives the protein CASSEPTVTAKNIQYF.

The V gene is TRBV12-3 or TRBV12-4, the J gene TRBJ1-1; the D is unclear. This CDR3 is 12 amino acids long. The V end lost 7 bases, the J end lost 4 bases, and 10 bases lay between the germline ends. The CDR3 here is CASNGESTEAFF. CDR3 DNA sequence: TGTGCCAGCAACGGGGAATCCACTGAAGCTTTCTTT.

The V call is TRBV28, the J call TRBJ1-3, with a possible D match to TRBD1 (6 bases). This CDR3 region has 15 residues. The germline gives CDR1 MDHEN, CDR2 SYDVKM. Trimming cost V 8 bases and J 1 base, with 15 bases left between them. CDR3 sequence (DNA): TGTGCCAGCTACCAAACAGGGAGTTCTGGAAACACCATATATTTT. Translating it yields CASYQTGSSGNTIYF.

There are a few counts of this clone. The chain uses TRBV7-2 and TRBJ2-3, with 9 nucleotides matching TRBD2. Germline V gene data show CDR1 as SGHTA and CDR2 as FQGNSA. The CDR3 spans 17 residues. V trimming: 5 bases; J trimming: 5 bases; junction bases outside the gene matches: 14. The CDR3 sequence: CASSRNTWAGGVDTQYF. The CDR3 nucleotides are TGTGCCAGCAGCCGTAATACCTGGGCGGGGGGGGTAGATACGCAGTATTTT.

The V gene is TRBV3-1 (or the pseudogene TRBV3-2), the J gene TRBJ2-7; TRBD1 agrees at 7 bases. The germline CDR1 and CDR2 sequences are LGHDT and YNNKEL (reference sequence). J lost 3 bases, V lost 4 bases, and 9 bases had no gene match. CDR3 size: 15 residues. CDR3 bases: TGTGCCAGCAGCCCCCGACAGGGTGGCCTCTACGAGCAGTACTTC. This sequence encodes CASSPRQGGLYEQYF.

The CDR3 reads CASSGLGLHFETQYF. The CDR3 DNA sequence: TGTGCCAGCAGCGGGTTGGGGCTCCACTTTGAGACCCAGTACTTC. The gene calls are TRBV7-2 and TRBJ2-5; TRBD1 is a possible D gene (5 bases). The V and J ends lost 5 bases and 5 bases respectively, with 18 bases between them. This CDR3 contains 15 residues. Germline CDR1 reads SGHTA; CDR2 reads FQGNSA.

The gene calls are TRBV4-1 and TRBJ2-7, with TRBD1 matching 10 bases. CDR1 and CDR2 (germline): MGHRA, YSYEKL. Losses at the gene ends were 3 bases for V and 6 bases for J; bases not matched to a gene: 14. The CDR3 runs 17 residues. This CDR3 is CASSQINSGTGDGEQYF. DNA of the CDR3: TGCGCCAGCAGCCAGATAAATTCCGGGACAGGGGACGGCGAGCAGTACTTC.

V is TRBV9 and J is TRBJ2-7; TRBD2 matches 7 bases. The CDR3 is 13 amino acids. The V gene's germline CDR1 is SGDLS and CDR2 YYNGEE. V lost 3 bases and J lost 1; bases outside the gene matches: 1. CDR3 amino acids: CASSAGGSYEQYF. CDR3 coding DNA: TGTGCCAGCAGCGCGGGGGGTTCCTACGAGCAGTACTTC.

The chain is built from TRBV7-2 and TRBJ2-7; the match to TRBD2 covers 8 bases. V lost 5 bases and J lost 2; bases outside the gene matches: 5. The CDR3 length is 14 residues. The germline gives CDR1 SGHTA, CDR2 FQGNSA. The CDR3: CASSPFGGAYEQYF. CDR3 nucleotide sequence: TGTGCCAGCAGCCCCTTCGGGGGGGCCTACGAGCAGTACTTC. Based on the CDR3 plus reference TRBV7-2 and TRBJ2-7, the full variable domain is GAGVSQSPSNKVTEKGKDVELRCDPISGHTALYWYRQSLGQGLEFLIYFQGNSAPDKSGLPSDRFSAERTGGSVSTLTIQRTQQEDSAVYLCASSPFGGAYEQYFGPGTRLTVT.

V and J are TRBV6-4 and TRBJ2-2; tentative D call: TRBD1 (6 bases). CDR1 and CDR2 from the germline V gene are MRHNA and SNTAGT. V lost 8 bases, J lost 4 bases, and 14 bases lay in between. The CDR3 runs to 14 residues. In nucleotides, the CDR3 is TGTGCCAGCGGAGAGACAGGCGGCACCGGGGAGCTGTTTTTT. Translated, it gives CASGETGGTGELFF.